The 7 T cell receptor beta chains presented below share a single source sample, sequenced in a study of shared clonotypes between healthy human individuals (dated by TCRdb to 2018 to 2021). To prepare the library, the immunoSEQ multiplex PCR assay was applied. TCRdb obtained this table from immuneACCESS and retained in-frame rearrangements with V and J assigned. These tables miss some clones; where compared with another copy, unresolved V genes account for less than half of the shortfall, and the remainder is unexplained. This sample gives around 980,000 clones in total; roughly 74% of them show up just once. 0.55% to 0.7% of the sample is in the top ten clones. Sequencing used memory CD4+ T cells from PBMCs. The cell subset or site tag for this specimen amounts to: CD45RA-negative fraction. Every receptor here comes from a man younger than 35 in good health. Some clones in this sample may be carry-over from other donors' samples.

This chain links TRBV7-9 with TRBJ1-1, with D unclear. Between the trimmed V and J ends, which lost 2 bases and 7 bases, there was a span of 8 bases. The CDR3 is 12 residues long. Germline values: CDR1 SEHNR, CDR2 FQNEAQ (reference sequence). CDR3 sequence (DNA): TGTGCCAGCAGCTTACTGGCCGATGAAGCTTTCTTT. This codes for CASSLLADEAFF.

Notes on this clone: One base separates it from a far larger clone, so it is likely a read error. This sequence joins TRBV18 and TRBJ2-1; the match to TRBD2 covers 8 bases. Germline loops: CDR1 KGHSH, CDR2 LQKENI. This CDR3 spans 14 amino acids. The trim removed 4 bases at V and 9 bases at J, leaving 8 bases unmatched. In nucleotides, the CDR3 is TGTGCCAGCTCACAGGGACTAGTGAACAGTGAGCAGTTCTTC. This codes for CASSQGLVNSEQFF.

The CDR3 nucleotides are TGTGCCAGCAGCTTGGATGGACGGACTGGGGAGACCCAGTACTTC. This sequence encodes CASSLDGRTGETQYF. The V call is TRBV5-4, the J call TRBJ2-5; possibly TRBD2 for D (5 bases). The V and J ends lost 0 bases and 5 bases respectively, with 14 bases between them. Germline assignment: CDR1 SGHNT and CDR2 YYREEE (reference sequence). This CDR3 has 15 residues.

V gene TRBV30 combines with J gene TRBJ1-3; no definite D call. The V gene lost 4 bases and the J gene lost 1 base, with 14 bases spanning the gap. Germline assignment: CDR1 GTSNPN and CDR2 SVGIG (reference sequence). This CDR3 is built from 15 residues. CDR3 sequence: CAWILWRSSGNTIYF. CDR3 nucleotide sequence: TGTGCCTGGATATTGTGGCGTTCGTCTGGAAACACCATATATTTT.

The J gene is TRBJ2-5, the V gene TRBV5-4; 7 bases agree with TRBD2. This CDR3 spans 14 amino acids. CDR1 is SGHNT and CDR2 is YYREEE in the germline V gene (reference sequence). J was trimmed by 5 bases and V by 2 bases; bases with no gene match: 6. CDR3 sequence reads: CASSLGGSGETQYF. The CDR3 nucleotides are TGTGCCAGCAGCTTAGGCGGGAGCGGGGAGACCCAGTACTTC.

This chain connects TRBV28 to TRBJ1-5, with 8 bases lining up with TRBD1. CDR1 MDHEN and CDR2 SYDVKM come from the germline V gene. The CDR3 runs 15 residues. With V trimmed by 5 bases and J by 5 bases, 8 bases remained unmatched. The CDR3 DNA reads as TGTGCCAGCAGTCCTGGACAGGGTATGCATCAGCCCCAGCATTTT. Translating it yields CASSPGQGMHQPQHF.

The CDR3 sequence: CASSSGQGVYGYTF. In nucleotides, the CDR3 is TGTGCCAGCAGCTCGGGACAGGGCGTCTATGGCTACACCTTC. The chain is built from TRBV7-3 and TRBJ1-2, with 9 bases identical to TRBD1. The germline gives CDR1 SGHTA, CDR2 FQGTGA. V lost 4 bases, J lost 4 bases, and 4 bases stayed unmatched. CDR3 length: 14 residues.